The entry that follows covers one T cell receptor (beta chain) sequence. No antigen is known for it. Attached unique molecular identifiers marked individual cDNA molecules. Via MiXCR, TCRdb re-called the 5' RACE reads, giving one row per CDR3 protein. The top ten hold about 9.4% of the sample, which has tens of thousands of distinct CDR3 sequences, roughly 11% seen once. This entry comes from a study of early T cells in non-severe SARS-CoV-2 infection. Study background: Chains were not paired, and sequencing was done on bulk RNA from unsorted whole blood.

CDR1 is DFQATT, CDR2 SNEGSKA, per germline (reference sequence). The CDR3 runs 13 residues. Deletions cut 3 bases from V and 2 bases from J, with 11 bases between. Study findings and constraints: The matching step, a VDJdb search, favored anti-spike CD8 responses and missed private and CD4 specificities.

The source is an adult who was a healthcare worker with PCR-confirmed SARS-CoV-2 infection or an uninfected control (not recorded which). Sample: whole blood. This chain uses TRBV20-1 with TRBJ2-7; D perhaps matches TRBD2 (6 bases). The CDR3: CSASAASAYEQYF. DNA of the CDR3: TGCAGTGCTAGTGCCGCTAGCGCCTACGAGCAGTACTTC.